A single sample gave rise to the 7 T cell receptor beta chains below, sequenced in a study of blood T cells in healthy people across ages. A J-beta primer mix and a sample-barcoded 5' primer were used in a second PCR of roughly 6 to 11 cycles. TCRdb fed the 5' RACE reads into MiXCR, producing one record per CDR3 protein. Among under 950,000 distinct CDR3 sequences, 22% were seen once, and the ten largest hold 22%. The specimen was blood. The receptors stem from an older man in good health.

The chain joins TRBV12-3 or TRBV12-4 to TRBJ2-3, with 9 bases matching TRBD2. This CDR3 spans 17 amino acids. The J segment lost 4 bases and the V segment lost 5 bases, leaving 13 bases of the junction unmatched. CDR3 DNA sequence: TGTGCCAGCAGTACTAATTTGGGGATAGCGGGAGCAGATACGCAGTATTTT. It codes for CASSTNLGIAGADTQYF.

This rearrangement joins TRBV20-1 to TRBJ2-1, with D uncertain. Looked up from germline, CDR1 is DFQATT and CDR2 is SNEGSKA (reference sequence). CDR3 size: 12 residues. V gave up 7 bases and J gave up 7 bases, with 14 bases separating them. The CDR3 sequence: CSVYNDGNEQFF. The CDR3 DNA follows: TGCAGTGTCTATAATGACGGAAATGAGCAGTTCTTC.

This clonotype has just a few counts. J is TRBJ1-1 and V is TRBV24-1, with a weak D call TRBD1 (6 bases). Trimming removed 7 bases from V and 1 base from J, with 15 bases in between. The CDR3 sequence is 15 residues long. Germline V gives CDR1 KGHDR, CDR2 SFDVKD. CDR3 DNA sequence: TGTGCCACCAGGAAAACAGGGAGCCCGAACACTGAAGCTTTCTTT. Its protein product is CATRKTGSPNTEAFF.

This chain joins TRBV28 and TRBJ2-5; perhaps TRBD2 as D (5 bases). Between the trimmed V and J ends, which lost 7 bases and 5 bases, there was a span of 20 bases. CDR3 length: 15 amino acids. Per germline, CDR1 MDHEN and CDR2 SYDVKM. The CDR3 region is CASNNHGLPAETQYF. For the CDR3, the DNA is TGTGCCAGCAACAACCATGGACTCCCGGCGGAGACCCAGTACTTC.

This clonotype has a handful of counts. The chain carries TRBV12-3 or TRBV12-4 and TRBJ1-6, with 8 bases identical to TRBD1. V was pared by 5 bases and J by 10 bases, with 7 bases of the junction left unmatched. This CDR3 comprises 14 residues. The CDR3 protein is CASSLQGGGSPLHF. The CDR3 bases are TGTGCCAGCAGTCTACAGGGGGGCGGCTCACCCCTCCACTTT.

This clonotype was recorded a few times. This rearrangement joins TRBV12-3 or TRBV12-4 to TRBJ2-7, with D perhaps TRBD1 or TRBD2 (5 bases each). V lost 6 bases to trimming and J lost 4 bases, with 16 bases between them. There are 14 residues in the CDR3. CDR3 sequence: CASSRGVSEYEQYF. CDR3 DNA: TGTGCCAGCAGCCGAGGGGTTTCCGAATACGAGCAGTACTTC.

This clonotype showed up just a few times. The V gene is TRBV18, the J gene TRBJ2-7; the match to TRBD1 covers 7 bases. With 3 bases clipped from V and 0 bases from J, the junction kept 2 bases outside the gene matches. The CDR3 has 14 residues. Per germline, CDR1 KGHSH and CDR2 LQKENI. CDR3 loop: CASSPRDSSYEQYF. As DNA, the CDR3 is TGTGCCAGCTCACCCAGGGACAGCTCCTACGAGCAGTACTTC.